This TCR beta chain was recovered during a study of blood T cell repertoires in COVID-19. Study details: From the United States, Italy and Spain came samples of acute and convalescent COVID-19.

In the authors' workflow: Amplification from reference gene primers served as the basis for estimated nucleated cell counts. Data came from immunoSEQ multiplex PCR; TCRdb stores just in-frame clones and leaves some out. D and trimming come from the DNA, and the V and J calls and clone size come from that table. Here the sample spans tens of thousands of clones, approximately 87% being singletons. CDR3 length: 17 residues. J gave up 2 bases and V 3 bases, and 7 bases lay outside the gene matches. The germline gives CDR1 KGHDR, CDR2 SFDVKD. This clone has just a few counts. Sequencing input: peripheral blood. The genes are TRBV24-1 and TRBJ2-2, with TRBD1 identical over 8 bases. This TCR derives from a man in his 60s with acute or convalescent COVID-19. The CDR3 DNA is TGTGCCACCAGTGATCCTGGACAGGGAGTAAACACCGGGGAGCTGTTTTTT. This translates into CATSDPGQGVNTGELFF.